This T cell receptor beta chain was documented in a study of blood T cell repertoires in COVID-19. Study at large: From the United States, Italy and Spain came samples of acute and convalescent COVID-19. PBMCs, B-cell-depleted T cells, or T cells provided the cDNA or gDNA that made up the material.

Some clones are missing from TCRdb's copy, which holds only in-frame ones; the method was immunoSEQ multiplex PCR. The repertoire consists of approximately 49,000 clones, with less than 85% occurring once and the leading ten covering approximately 2.4%. CDR3 length: 15 residues. Unmatched junction bases numbered 4, after V lost 0 bases and J lost 4 bases. CDR1 is SGDLS and CDR2 is YYNGEE in the germline V gene. Material: peripheral blood. V usage is TRBV9 and J usage is TRBJ2-3, with TRBD2 matching over 8 bases. This TCR came from a man between 45 and 60 years old with acute or convalescent COVID-19. This CDR3 reads CASSVVGRAADTQYF. In DNA form, the CDR3 reads TGTGCCAGCAGCGTAGTCGGGAGGGCGGCAGATACGCAGTATTTT.